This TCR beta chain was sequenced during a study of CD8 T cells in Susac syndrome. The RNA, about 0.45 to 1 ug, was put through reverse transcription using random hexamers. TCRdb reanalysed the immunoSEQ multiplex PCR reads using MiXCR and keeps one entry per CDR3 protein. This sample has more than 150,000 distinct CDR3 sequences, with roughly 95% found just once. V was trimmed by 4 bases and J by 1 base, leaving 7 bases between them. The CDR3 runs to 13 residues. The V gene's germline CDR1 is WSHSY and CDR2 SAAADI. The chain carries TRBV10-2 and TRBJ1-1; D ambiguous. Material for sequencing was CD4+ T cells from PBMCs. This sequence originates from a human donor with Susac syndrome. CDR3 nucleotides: TGCGCCAGCAGTGCCCCGGGGAACACTGAAGCTTTCTTT. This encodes CASSAPGNTEAFF.